A selection of T cell receptor beta chains follows, all from one sample in a study of cytomegalovirus exposure and HLA in healthy donors. Assay used: immunoSEQ multiplex PCR; TCRdb lists only in-frame clones, some missing. Seen in this sample are 170,000 or so clones; the ten most common clones hold roughly 1.9%. The sequenced sample consisted of PBMCs. These receptors came from a man between 25 and 39 years old in good health and CMV-seronegative. CDR3s include the opening cysteine and the closing phenylalanine or tryptophan. The D gene is left open where the match is weak.

>NA|TRBV11-3|TRBJ1-1
CASSPAAAGNTEAFF
TGTGCCAGCAGCCCCGCGGCTGCGGGGAACACTGAAGCTTTCTTT
>NA|TRBV18|TRBJ2-5
CASSPRGQETQYF
TGTGCCAGCTCACCCCGGGGGCAAGAGACCCAGTACTTC
>TRBD1|TRBV4-2|TRBJ1-2
CASSQNRGSRGYTF
TGTGCCAGCAGCCAAAACAGGGGTTCGAGGGGCTACACCTTC
>TRBD1|TRBV27|TRBJ2-7
CASSGTGPWREQYF
TGTGCCAGCAGTGGGACAGGCCCCTGGCGAGAGCAGTACTTC
>NA|TRBV6-6|TRBJ2-2
CASSSWTQNTGELFF
TGTGCCAGCAGCTCCTGGACACAGAACACCGGGGAGCTGTTTTTT
>NA|TRBV7-3|TRBJ2-7
CASTQGADYEQYF
TGTGCCAGCACCCAAGGGGCGGACTACGAGCAGTACTTC
>NA|TRBV19|TRBJ1-4
CASYRNEKLFF
TGTGCCAGTTACAGGAATGAAAAACTGTTTTTT
>TRBD1|TRBV5-1|TRBJ1-1
CASSLGMDRVNTEAFF
TGCGCCAGCAGCTTGGGAATGGACAGGGTGAACACTGAAGCTTTCTTT
>NA|TRBV5-6|TRBJ2-5
CASSFLEGPKETQYF
TGTGCCAGCAGCTTCTTGGAGGGGCCAAAAGAGACCCAGTACTTC
>NA|TRBV7-7|TRBJ1-4
CASSLTPANEKLFF
TGTGCCAGCAGTCTGACTCCGGCTAATGAAAAACTGTTTTTT
>NA|TRBV18|TRBJ2-2
CASSPPARVTYGELFF
TGTGCCAGCTCACCACCGGCACGGGTAACATACGGGGAGCTGTTTTTT
>TRBD1|TRBV7-9|TRBJ1-1
CASSTGADTEAFF
TGTGCCAGCAGTACAGGGGCCGACACTGAAGCTTTCTTT
>TRBD1|TRBV27|TRBJ2-5
CASSSDRSGTQYF
TGTGCCAGCAGTTCGGACAGGTCGGGGACCCAGTACTTC
>NA|TRBV2|TRBJ1-1
CASTASGYTEAFF
TGTGCCAGCACCGCCTCGGGTTACACTGAAGCTTTCTTT
>TRBD1|TRBV19|TRBJ2-7
CASSTQQGPTYEQYF
TGTGCCAGTAGTACTCAACAGGGGCCAACCTACGAGCAGTACTTC
>NA|TRBV7-3|TRBJ2-3
CASSLTVGGSTDTQYF
TGTGCCAGCAGCTTAACAGTCGGGGGAAGCACAGATACGCAGTATTTT
>NA|TRBV28|TRBJ2-2
CASSSQTTGELFF
TGTGCCAGCAGTAGTCAGACTACCGGGGAGCTGTTTTTT
>TRBD1|TRBV28|TRBJ2-7
CASSSLGQGNYEQYF
TGTGCCAGCAGTTCCCTGGGACAGGGTAACTACGAGCAGTACTTC
>NA|TRBV10-2|TRBJ2-3
CASRDSKGTDTQYF
TGCGCCAGCAGAGACAGTAAGGGCACAGATACGCAGTATTTT
>NA|TRBV10-1|TRBJ1-6
CASSESVGTDSPLHF
TGCGCCAGCAGTGAGTCGGTCGGGACTGATTCACCCCTCCACTTT
>NA|TRBV4-3|TRBJ1-4
CASSQDPGGEKLFF
TGCGCCAGCAGCCAAGACCCGGGAGGTGAAAAACTGTTTTTT
>NA|TRBV27|TRBJ1-3
CASSASGAGNTIYF
TGTGCCAGCAGTGCATCCGGGGCTGGAAACACCATATATTTT
>TRBD2|TRBV27|TRBJ2-7
CASSSLTSGRTYEQYF
TGTGCCAGCAGTTCCCTGACTAGCGGGAGAACCTACGAGCAGTACTTC